This is a list of T cell receptor beta chains from one sample in a study of shared clonotypes between healthy human individuals. Assay used: immunoSEQ multiplex PCR; TCRdb lists only in-frame clones, some missing. The sample contains about 800,000 clones, 90% to 98% of which appear only once. Sequencing used naive CD8+ T cells sorted from blood. These receptors were collected from a young man in good health. Each CDR3 is given with its conserved first and last residue. A D gene is named only where the DNA matches it firmly. Size is stated for part of the rows, as once, few or many counts, or as a class when the clone is expanded.

NA,NA,TRBV11-3,TRBJ1-1,TGTGCCAGCAGCTTTACAGGGAATGCTGAAGCTTTCTTT,CASSFTGNAEAFF
NA,NA,TRBV6-1,TRBJ2-3,TGTGCCACCAAGGGTGCGGGGGCTAGCACAGATACGCAGTATTTT,CATKGAGASTDTQYF
NA,NA,TRBV2,TRBJ2-5,TGTGCCGTCGACCGGGGCTACCAAGAGACCCAGTACTTC,CAVDRGYQETQYF
NA,TRBD1,TRBV7-8,TRBJ1-4,TGTGCCAGCAGCCAAACCTCGACAGGGGTCCGTGAAAAACTGTTTTTT,CASSQTSTGVREKLFF
once,NA,TRBV18,TRBJ2-7,TGTGCCAGCTCACAGACTGGTGTTGCTTACGAGCAGTACTTC,CASSQTGVAYEQYF
NA,NA,TRBV7-9,TRBJ2-7,TGTGCCAGCAGCTTCCCCGGATCCCCCTACGAGCAGTACTTC,CASSFPGSPYEQYF
NA,NA,TRBV5-5,TRBJ2-1,TGTGCCAGCAGCTTGCGGGACTCAAGCTACAATGAGCAGTTCTTC,CASSLRDSSYNEQFF
NA,TRBD2,TRBV4-3,TRBJ2-3,TGCGCCAGCAGCGAGCGGGACCTCCGAGGGGCAGATACGCAGTATTTT,CASSERDLRGADTQYF
NA,NA,TRBV5-4,TRBJ2-4,TGTGCCAGCAGCATGGGACCCTCCGACATTCAGTACTTC,CASSMGPSDIQYF
NA,TRBD2,TRBV14,TRBJ2-1,TGTGCCAGCAGCCAAGTTGCGGGACTAGTCTACAATGAGCAGTTCTTC,CASSQVAGLVYNEQFF
NA,NA,TRBV4-3,TRBJ2-1,TGCGCCAGCAGCCTTCCGGGGACGGCCCCAGGTAATGAGCAGTTCTTC,CASSLPGTAPGNEQFF
NA,NA,TRBV9,TRBJ2-7,TGTGCCAGCAATTCGGGGTCTTCCTACGAGCAGTACTTC,CASNSGSSYEQYF
NA,NA,TRBV28,TRBJ2-7,TGTGCCAGCAGTTTGGACATAAACTACGAGCAGTACTTC,CASSLDINYEQYF
NA,TRBD2,TRBV7-6,TRBJ2-3,TGTGCCAGCAGCTTAGGAATAGCGAGACTAGCCACAGATACGCAGTATTTT,CASSLGIARLATDTQYF
NA,TRBD2,TRBV27,TRBJ2-3,TGTGCCAGCAGTTGGAGCGGGATTGACACAGATACGCAGTATTTT,CASSWSGIDTDTQYF
NA,NA,TRBV7-9,TRBJ2-7,TGTGCCAGCAGCTCGACTGGCGGCGAGCAGTACTTC,CASSSTGGEQYF
NA,NA,TRBV5-1,TRBJ2-5,TGCGCCAGCAGCTTGGCTCAGGTGATGGAGACCCAGTACTTC,CASSLAQVMETQYF
NA,NA,TRBV5-5,TRBJ2-3,TGTGCCAGCAGCTCGACAGGAAGCACAGATACGCAGTATTTT,CASSSTGSTDTQYF
NA,NA,TRBV9,TRBJ1-1,TGTGCCAGCAGCGTGGGGGTCATGAACACTGAAGCTTTCTTT,CASSVGVMNTEAFF
NA,TRBD1,TRBV5-6,TRBJ2-1,TGTGCCAGCAGCTCACAGGGGAATGAGCAGTTCTTC,CASSSQGNEQFF